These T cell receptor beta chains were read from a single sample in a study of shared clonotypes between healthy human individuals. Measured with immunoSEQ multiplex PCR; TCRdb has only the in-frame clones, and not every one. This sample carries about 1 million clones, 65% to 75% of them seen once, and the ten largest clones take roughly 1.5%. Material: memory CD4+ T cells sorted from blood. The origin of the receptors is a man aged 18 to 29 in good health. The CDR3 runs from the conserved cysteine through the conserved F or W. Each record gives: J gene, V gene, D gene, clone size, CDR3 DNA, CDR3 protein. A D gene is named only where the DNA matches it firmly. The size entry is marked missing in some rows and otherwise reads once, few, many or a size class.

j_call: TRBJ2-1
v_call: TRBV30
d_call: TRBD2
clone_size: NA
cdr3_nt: TGTGCCTGGAGTGTACAGGGCAGAGTATTTCATTTAGCGGGGGGGCCCTACAATGAGCAGTTCTTC
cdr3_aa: CAWSVQGRVFHLAGGPYNEQFF

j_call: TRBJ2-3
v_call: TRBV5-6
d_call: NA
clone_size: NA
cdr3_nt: TGTGCCAGCAGACCCGGGGGATTGGGCACAGATACGCAGTATTTT
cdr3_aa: CASRPGGLGTDTQYF

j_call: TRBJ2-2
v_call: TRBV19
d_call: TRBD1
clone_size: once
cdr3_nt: TGTGCCAGTCGACAGGGTCCTACGAACACCGGGGAGCTGTTTTTT
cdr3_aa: CASRQGPTNTGELFF

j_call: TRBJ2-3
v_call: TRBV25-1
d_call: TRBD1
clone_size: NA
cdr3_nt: TGTGCCAGCAGTGACACAGGGGGCGCAGATACGCAGTATTTT
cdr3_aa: CASSDTGGADTQYF

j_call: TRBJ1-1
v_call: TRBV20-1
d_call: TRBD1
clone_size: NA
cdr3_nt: TGCAGTGTAGGGGGACAGGGGAGAGCTTTCTTT
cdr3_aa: CSVGGQGRAFF

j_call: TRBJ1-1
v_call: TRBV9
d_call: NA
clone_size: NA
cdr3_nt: TGTGCCAGCAGCGTAGCGCCCTACACTGAAGCTTTCTTT
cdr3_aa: CASSVAPYTEAFF

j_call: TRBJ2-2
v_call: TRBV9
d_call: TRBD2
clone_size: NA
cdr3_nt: TGTGCCAGCAGCGTACTACCTGGGACTAGCGGAAACACCGGGGAGCTGTTTTTT
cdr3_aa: CASSVLPGTSGNTGELFF

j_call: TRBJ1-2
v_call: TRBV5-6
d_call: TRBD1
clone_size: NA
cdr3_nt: TGTGCCAGCAGAGACAGGGGGATGGGAGGCTACACCTTC
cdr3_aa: CASRDRGMGGYTF

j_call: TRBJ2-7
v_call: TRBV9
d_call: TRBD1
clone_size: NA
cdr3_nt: TGTGCCAGCAGCCCCGGGACAGGGGGCATCGGGAGTCACTACGAGCAGTACTTC
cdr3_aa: CASSPGTGGIGSHYEQYF

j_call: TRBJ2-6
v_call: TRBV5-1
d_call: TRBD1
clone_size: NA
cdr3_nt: TGCGCCAGCAGCCCAAGGACAGGGGATCTCTCTGGGGCCAACGTCCTGACTTTC
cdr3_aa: CASSPRTGDLSGANVLTF

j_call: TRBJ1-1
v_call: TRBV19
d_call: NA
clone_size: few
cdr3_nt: TGTGCCAGTAGTGGGCAGCTGAACACTGAAGCTTTCTTT
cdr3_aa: CASSGQLNTEAFF

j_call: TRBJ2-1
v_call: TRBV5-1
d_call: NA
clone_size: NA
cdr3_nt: TGCGCCAGCAGCTTGGAGGGCACGGTATACAATGAGCAGTTCTTC
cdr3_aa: CASSLEGTVYNEQFF

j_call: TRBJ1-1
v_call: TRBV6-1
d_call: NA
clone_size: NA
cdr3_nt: TGTGCCAGCACGAGAAGTGGTGCAGGGGAAGCTTTCTTT
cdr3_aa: CASTRSGAGEAFF

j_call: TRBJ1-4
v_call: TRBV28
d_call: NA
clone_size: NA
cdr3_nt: TGTGCCAGCTATCCGAGGGGGGCTGCTGGTGAAAAACTGTTTTTT
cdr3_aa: CASYPRGAAGEKLFF

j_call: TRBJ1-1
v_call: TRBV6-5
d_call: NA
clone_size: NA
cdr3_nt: TGTGCCAGCAGTTATTTACAGGCGAACACTGAAGCTTTCTTT
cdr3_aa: CASSYLQANTEAFF

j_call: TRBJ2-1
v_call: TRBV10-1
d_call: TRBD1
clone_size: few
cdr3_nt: TGCGCCAGCAGTGACTCCGGGACAGGGAGCGTTGAGCAGTTCTTC
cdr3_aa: CASSDSGTGSVEQFF

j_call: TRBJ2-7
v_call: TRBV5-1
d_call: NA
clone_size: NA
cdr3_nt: TGCGCCAGCAGCTTAGGGGACGGATTCTACGAGCAGTACTTC
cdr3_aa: CASSLGDGFYEQYF

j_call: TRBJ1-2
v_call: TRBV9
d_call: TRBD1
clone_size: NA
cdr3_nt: TGTGCCAGCAGTGCCGGGACAGGGACAAACTATGGCTACACCTTC
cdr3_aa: CASSAGTGTNYGYTF

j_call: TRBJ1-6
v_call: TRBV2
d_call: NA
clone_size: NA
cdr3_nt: TGTGCCAGCATGTCTCTCTATAATTCACCCCTCCACTTT
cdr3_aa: CASMSLYNSPLHF

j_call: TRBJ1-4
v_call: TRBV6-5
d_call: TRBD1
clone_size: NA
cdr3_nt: TGTGCCAGCAGTCCCCGGACAGGGGCTAATGAAAAACTGTTTTTT
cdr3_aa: CASSPRTGANEKLFF

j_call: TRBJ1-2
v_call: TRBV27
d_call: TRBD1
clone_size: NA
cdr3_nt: TGTGCCAGCAGTCCACAGGTCGACAGGGTCGGCCATGGCTACACCTTC
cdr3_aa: CASSPQVDRVGHGYTF

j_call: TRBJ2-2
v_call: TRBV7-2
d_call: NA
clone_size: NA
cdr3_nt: TGTGCCAGCAGCTTAGCCCTAGCCGGTGGCGGGGAGCTGTTTTTT
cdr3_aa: CASSLALAGGGELFF

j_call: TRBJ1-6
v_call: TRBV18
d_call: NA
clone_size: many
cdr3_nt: TGTGCCAGCTCACCGACAGACTATAATTCACCCCTCCACTTT
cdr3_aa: CASSPTDYNSPLHF

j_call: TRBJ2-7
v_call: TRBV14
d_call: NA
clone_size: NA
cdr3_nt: TGTGCCAGCAGCTCGCGCGGGAAGCAGTACTTC
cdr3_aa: CASSSRGKQYF

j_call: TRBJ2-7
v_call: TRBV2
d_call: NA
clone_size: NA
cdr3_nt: TGTGCCAGCAGTGCGAGCGACAGGCTAAGTTTCGAGCAGTACTTC
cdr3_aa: CASSASDRLSFEQYF

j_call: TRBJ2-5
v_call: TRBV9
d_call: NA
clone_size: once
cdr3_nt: TGTGCCAGCAGCGTAGGTGGCCAGGGGTTCCAAGAGACCCAGTACTTC
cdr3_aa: CASSVGGQGFQETQYF